The source of this T cell receptor beta chain is a study of blood T cell repertoires in COVID-19. Across the whole study: Specimens from acute and convalescent COVID-19 originated in the United States, Italy and Spain. The analysed material was cDNA or gDNA that came from T cells, B-cell-depleted T cells, or PBMCs.

Generated by immunoSEQ multiplex PCR, the TCRdb table keeps only in-frame clones and is missing some. The sample carries 25,000 to 35,000 clones, roughly nine tenths recorded once. The germline CDR1 and CDR2 sequences are MNHEY and SMNVEV (reference sequence). The CDR3 covers 15 residues. The V segment lost 6 bases and the J segment 3 bases; nucleotides outside the gene matches: 7. The TCR comes from a human donor with acute or convalescent COVID-19. The donor label of this sample is uncertain. The chain combines TRBV27 with TRBJ1-5; 8 nucleotides match TRBD1. Sequenced input: peripheral blood. CDR3 nucleotides: TGTGCCAGCAGAAAGGGGACAGGATACAATCAGCCCCAGCATTTT. Protein sequence: CASRKGTGYNQPQHF.